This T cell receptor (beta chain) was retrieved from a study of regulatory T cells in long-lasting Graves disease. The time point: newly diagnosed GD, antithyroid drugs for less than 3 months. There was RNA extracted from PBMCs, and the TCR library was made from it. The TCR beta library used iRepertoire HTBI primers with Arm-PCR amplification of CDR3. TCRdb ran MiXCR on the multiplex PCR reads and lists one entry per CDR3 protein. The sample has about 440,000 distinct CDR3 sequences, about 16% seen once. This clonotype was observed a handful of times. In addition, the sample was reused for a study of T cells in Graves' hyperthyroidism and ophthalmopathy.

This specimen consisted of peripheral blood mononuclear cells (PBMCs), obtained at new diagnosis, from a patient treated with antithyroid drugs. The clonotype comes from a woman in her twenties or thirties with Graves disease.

Here the CDR3 reads CSVDGLAGYGDYEQYF. The CDR3 coding sequence is TGCAGCGTTGACGGGCTAGCGGGATATGGGGACTACGAGCAGTACTTC. The genes are TRBV29-1 and TRBJ2-7; 9 bases align to TRBD2. The trim removed 3 bases at V and 3 bases at J, leaving 12 bases unmatched. Germline loops: CDR1 SQVTM, CDR2 ANQGSEA. This CDR3 is built from 16 residues.